The 7 T cell receptor beta chains presented below share a single source sample, sequenced in a study of cytotoxic CD8 clonotypes in ibrutinib-treated CLL (dated by TCRdb to about 2021). The receptor library was made with the immunoSEQ multiplex PCR assay. Sourced from immuneACCESS, this table was stored by TCRdb with only in-frame sequences that have V and J called. A share of the clones is absent; for the studies checked, an unresolved V gene accounts for under half, and the remainder has no known explanation. This sample gives fewer than 200,000 clones in total; less than 85% of them show up just once. The top ten constitute about 4.3% of the sample. Per the publication, the time point label means: approximately 25 months on ibrutinib. The sample was PBMCs, taken after 24 months of ibrutinib treatment. These receptors were obtained from a human donor with chronic lymphocytic leukemia.

The chain is built from TRBV4-3 and TRBJ2-6; D call uncertain. Trimming pared 1 base from V and 1 base from J, leaving 11 bases between. The CDR3 loop spans 17 amino acids. Germline V gene lookup returns CDR1 LGHNA and CDR2 YSLEER. CDR3 in amino acids: CASSQVVGRSGANVLTF. In nucleotides, the CDR3 is TGCGCCAGCAGCCAAGTGGTGGGCCGGTCTGGGGCCAACGTCCTGACTTTC.

This clone appeared a few times. The gene calls are TRBV27 and TRBJ2-1; TRBD2 agrees at 7 bases. V trimming: 0 bases; J trimming: 9 bases; junction bases outside the gene matches: 11. There are 16 residues in the CDR3. Germline CDR1 is MNHEY and CDR2 is SMNVEV (reference sequence). DNA for the CDR3: TGTGCCAGCAGTTTATCGTATGCTAGCGGCCCGGGTGAGCAGTTCTTC. Amino acid sequence: CASSLSYASGPGEQFF.

V is TRBV6-5 and J is TRBJ1-4, with 8 positions matching TRBD1. CDR3 size: 15 residues. Germline V gene data show CDR1 as MNHEY and CDR2 as SVGAGI. The trim removed 1 base at V and 7 bases at J, leaving 5 bases unmatched. The CDR3 spells CASSYWTGQTEKLFF. CDR3 nucleotides: TGTGCCAGCAGTTACTGGACAGGGCAAACTGAAAAACTGTTTTTT.

This clone showed up just once. This chain links TRBV29-1 with TRBJ2-1, with D perhaps matching TRBD1 or TRBD2 (6 bases each). Trimming took off 5 bases at V and 0 bases at J, with 11 bases between the two ends. From germline, CDR1 is SQVTM and CDR2 ANQGSEA. The CDR3 length is 14 residues. In nucleotides, the CDR3 is TGCAGCGTTCGTAGGGGGGACTCCTACAATGAGCAGTTCTTC. Translation: CSVRRGDSYNEQFF.

J is TRBJ1-1 and V is TRBV7-2, with D tentatively TRBD1 (5 bases). V gave up 4 bases and J gave up 1 base, with 10 bases separating them. The CDR3 spans 14 residues. The germline CDR1 and CDR2 sequences are SGHTA and FQGNSA. In DNA form, the CDR3 reads TGTGCCAGCAGCTCCCAGGGAGGGAACACTGAAGCTTTCTTT. Translated: CASSSQGGNTEAFF.

This sequence joins TRBV11-2 and TRBJ2-7; 10 bases line up with TRBD2. This CDR3 is built from 16 residues. With V trimmed by 5 bases and J by 0 bases, 7 bases remained unmatched. The germline CDR1 and CDR2 sequences are SGHAT and FQNNGV. CDR3 nucleotides: TGTGCCAGCAGCGTCACTAGCGGGGTAAGCTCCTACGAGCAGTACTTC. The encoded protein is CASSVTSGVSSYEQYF. The full variable domain, completed using reference TRBV11-2 and TRBJ2-7, is EAGVAQSPRYKIIEKRQSVAFWCNPISGHATLYWYQQILGQGPKLLIQFQNNGVVDDSQLPKDRFSAERLKGVDSTLKIQPAKLEDSAVYLCASSVTSGVSSYEQYFGPGTRLTVT.

The chain couples TRBV9 to TRBJ2-5, with 9 positions matching TRBD2. Looked up from germline, CDR1 is SGDLS and CDR2 is YYNGEE. V was pared by 2 bases and J by 5 bases, with 13 bases of the junction left unmatched. The CDR3 covers 17 residues. The CDR3 here is CASSVLAGRNFGETQYF. CDR3 in DNA: TGTGCCAGCAGCGTTCTAGCGGGACGAAACTTCGGGGAGACCCAGTACTTC.